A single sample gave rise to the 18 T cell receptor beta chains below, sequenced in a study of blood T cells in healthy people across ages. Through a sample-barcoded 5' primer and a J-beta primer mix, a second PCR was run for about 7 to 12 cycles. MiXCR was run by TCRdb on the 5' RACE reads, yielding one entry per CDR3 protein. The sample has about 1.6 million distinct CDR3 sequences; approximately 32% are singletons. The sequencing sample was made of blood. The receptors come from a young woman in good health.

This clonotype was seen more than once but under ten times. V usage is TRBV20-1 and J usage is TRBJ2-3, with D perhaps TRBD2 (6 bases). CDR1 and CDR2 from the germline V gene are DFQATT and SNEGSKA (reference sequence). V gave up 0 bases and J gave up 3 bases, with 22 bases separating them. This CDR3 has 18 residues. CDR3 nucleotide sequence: TGCAGTGCTAGAGATTCGGGAGACTTGGCCCCCGGTACAGATACGCAGTATTTT. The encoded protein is CSARDSGDLAPGTDTQYF.

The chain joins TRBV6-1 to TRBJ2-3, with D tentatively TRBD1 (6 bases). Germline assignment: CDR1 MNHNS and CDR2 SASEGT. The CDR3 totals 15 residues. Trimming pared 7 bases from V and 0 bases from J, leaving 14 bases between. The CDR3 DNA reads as TGTGCCAGCAAAGAGGGGGTTTCTAGCACAGATACGCAGTATTTT. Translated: CASKEGVSSTDTQYF.

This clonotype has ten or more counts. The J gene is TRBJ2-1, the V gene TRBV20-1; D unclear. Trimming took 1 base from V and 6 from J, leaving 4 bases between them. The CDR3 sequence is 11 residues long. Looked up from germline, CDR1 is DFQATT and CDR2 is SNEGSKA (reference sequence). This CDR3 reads CSARVSNEQFF. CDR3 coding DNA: TGCAGTGCTAGAGTTAGCAATGAGCAGTTCTTC.

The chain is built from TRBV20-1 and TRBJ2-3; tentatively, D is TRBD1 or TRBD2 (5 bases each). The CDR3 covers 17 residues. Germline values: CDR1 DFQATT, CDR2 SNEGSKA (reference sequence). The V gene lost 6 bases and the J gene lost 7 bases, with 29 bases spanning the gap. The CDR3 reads CSAERRRGWQGVNTQYF. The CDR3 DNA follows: TGCAGTGCCGAAAGACGACGGGGTTGGCAAGGGGTGAATACGCAGTATTTT.

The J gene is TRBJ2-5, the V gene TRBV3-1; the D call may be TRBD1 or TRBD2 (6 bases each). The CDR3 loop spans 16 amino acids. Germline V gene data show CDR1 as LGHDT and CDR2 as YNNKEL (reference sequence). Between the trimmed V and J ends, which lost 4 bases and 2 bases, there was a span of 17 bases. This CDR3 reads CASSLRGAWGQETQYF. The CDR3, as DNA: TGTGCCAGCAGCCTAAGGGGGGCGTGGGGGCAAGAGACCCAGTACTTC.

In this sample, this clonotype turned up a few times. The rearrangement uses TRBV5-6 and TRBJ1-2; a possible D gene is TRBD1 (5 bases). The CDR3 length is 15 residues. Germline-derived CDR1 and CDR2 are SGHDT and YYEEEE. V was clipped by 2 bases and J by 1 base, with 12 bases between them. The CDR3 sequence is CASSFGTESNYGYTF. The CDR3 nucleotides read TGTGCCAGCAGCTTTGGGACGGAGAGTAACTATGGCTACACCTTC.

CDR3 loop: CSAVGGLLYGYTF. DNA of the CDR3: TGCAGTGCTGTCGGGGGCCTCCTCTATGGCTACACCTTC. The rearrangement uses TRBV20-1 and TRBJ1-2, with a weak D call TRBD1 (6 bases). Germline CDR1 DFQATT, CDR2 SNEGSKA (reference sequence). Trimming shortened V by 5 bases and J by 4 bases, and 14 bases separated the two germline ends. The CDR3 totals 13 residues.

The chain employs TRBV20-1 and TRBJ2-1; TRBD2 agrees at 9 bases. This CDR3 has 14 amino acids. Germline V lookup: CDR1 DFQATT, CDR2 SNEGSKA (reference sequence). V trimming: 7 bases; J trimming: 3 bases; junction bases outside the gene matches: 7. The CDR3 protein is CSVTGLAGYNEQFF. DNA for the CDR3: TGCAGTGTGACGGGACTAGCCGGCTACAATGAGCAGTTCTTC.

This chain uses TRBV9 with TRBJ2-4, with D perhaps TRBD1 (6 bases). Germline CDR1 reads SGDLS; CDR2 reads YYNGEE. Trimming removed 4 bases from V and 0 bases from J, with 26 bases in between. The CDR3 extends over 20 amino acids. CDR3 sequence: CASSPRQERTIALAKNIQYF. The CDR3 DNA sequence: TGTGCCAGCAGCCCTCGACAGGAACGGACCATTGCGCTAGCCAAAAACATTCAGTACTTC.

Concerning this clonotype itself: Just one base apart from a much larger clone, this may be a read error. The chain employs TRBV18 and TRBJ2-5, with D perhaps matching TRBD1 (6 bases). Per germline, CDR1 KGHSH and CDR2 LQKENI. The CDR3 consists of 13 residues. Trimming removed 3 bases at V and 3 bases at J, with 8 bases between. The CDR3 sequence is CASSPYREETQYF. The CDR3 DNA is TGTGCCAGCTCACCCTACAGGGAAGAGACCCAGTACTTC.

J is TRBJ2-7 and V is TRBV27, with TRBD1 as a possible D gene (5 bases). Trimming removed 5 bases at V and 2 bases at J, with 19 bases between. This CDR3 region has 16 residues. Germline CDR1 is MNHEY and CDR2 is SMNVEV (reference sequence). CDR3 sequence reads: CASSRQPADTPYEQYF. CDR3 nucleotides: TGTGCCAGCAGTCGGCAACCGGCGGACACTCCCTACGAGCAGTACTTC.

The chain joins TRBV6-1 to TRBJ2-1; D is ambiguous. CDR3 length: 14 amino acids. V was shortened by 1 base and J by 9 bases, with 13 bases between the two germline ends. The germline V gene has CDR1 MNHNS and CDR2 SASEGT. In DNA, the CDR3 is TGTGCCAGCAGTGAAGGTGGCAGGCGGACTGAGCAGTTCTTC. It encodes CASSEGGRRTEQFF.

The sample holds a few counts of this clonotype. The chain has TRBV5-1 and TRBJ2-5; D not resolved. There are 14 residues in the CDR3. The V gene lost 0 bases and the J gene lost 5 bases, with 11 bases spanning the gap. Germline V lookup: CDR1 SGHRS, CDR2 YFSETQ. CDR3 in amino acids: CASSLGNIGETQYF. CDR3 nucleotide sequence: TGCGCCAGCAGCTTGGGAAACATCGGGGAGACCCAGTACTTC.

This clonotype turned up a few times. The CDR3 nucleotides read TGTGCCAGCGCCCTCGAAGGGCGGGGGGAGACCCAGTACTTC. It translates to CASALEGRGETQYF. The chain combines TRBV9 with TRBJ2-5; 7 nucleotides agree with TRBD2. Trimming at V came to 7 bases and at J to 5 bases, leaving 11 bases not matched to a gene. CDR3 length: 14 amino acids. The germline CDR1 and CDR2 sequences are SGDLS and YYNGEE.

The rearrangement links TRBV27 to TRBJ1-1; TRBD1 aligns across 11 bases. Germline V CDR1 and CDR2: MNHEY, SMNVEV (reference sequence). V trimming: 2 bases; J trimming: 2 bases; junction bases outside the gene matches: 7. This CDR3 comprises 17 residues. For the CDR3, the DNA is TGTGCCAGCAGTTTAGTGGGACAGGGGGGGCTAAACACTGAAGCTTTCTTT. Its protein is CASSLVGQGGLNTEAFF.

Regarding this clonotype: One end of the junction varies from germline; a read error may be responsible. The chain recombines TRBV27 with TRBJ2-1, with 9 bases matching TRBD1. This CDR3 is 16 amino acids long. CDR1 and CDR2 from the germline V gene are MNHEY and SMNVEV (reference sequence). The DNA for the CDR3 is TGCGCCAGCAGTAGACAGGGGGGTTATGGTTACAATGAGCAGTTCTTC. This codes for CASSRQGGYGYNEQFF.

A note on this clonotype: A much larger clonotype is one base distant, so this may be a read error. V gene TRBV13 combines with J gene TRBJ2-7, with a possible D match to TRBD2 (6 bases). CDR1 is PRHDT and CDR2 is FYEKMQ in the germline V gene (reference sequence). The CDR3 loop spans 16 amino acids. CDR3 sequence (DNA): TGTGCCAACAGCTCAACGGGACTGCTCCTCTCCTACGAGCAGTACTTC. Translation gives CANSSTGLLLSYEQYF.

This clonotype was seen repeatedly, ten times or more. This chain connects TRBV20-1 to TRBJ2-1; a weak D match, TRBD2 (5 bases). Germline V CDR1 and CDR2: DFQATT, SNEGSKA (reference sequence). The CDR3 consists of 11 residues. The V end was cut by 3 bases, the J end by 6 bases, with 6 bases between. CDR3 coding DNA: TGCAGTGCTAGCGAGGGCAATGAGCAGTTCTTC. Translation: CSASEGNEQFF.